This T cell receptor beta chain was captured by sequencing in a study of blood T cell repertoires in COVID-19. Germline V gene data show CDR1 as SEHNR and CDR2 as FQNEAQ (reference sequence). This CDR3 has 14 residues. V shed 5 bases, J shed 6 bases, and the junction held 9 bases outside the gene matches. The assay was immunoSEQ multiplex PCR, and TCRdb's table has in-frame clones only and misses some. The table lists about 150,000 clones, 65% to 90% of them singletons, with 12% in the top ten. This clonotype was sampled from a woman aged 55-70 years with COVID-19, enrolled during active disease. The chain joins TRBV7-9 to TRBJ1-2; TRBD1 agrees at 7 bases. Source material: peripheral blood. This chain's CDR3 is CASSNQQGRDGYTF. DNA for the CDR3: TGTGCCAGCAGCAATCAACAGGGGCGGGATGGCTACACCTTC.